This T cell receptor beta chain was sequenced during a study of blood T cell repertoires in COVID-19. Trimming removed 2 bases at V and 6 bases at J, with 13 bases between. Germline loops: CDR1 SGHDT, CDR2 YYEEEE. The CDR3 is 14 residues long. Assay used: immunoSEQ multiplex PCR; TCRdb lists only in-frame clones, some missing. The sample has about 190,000 clones; around four fifths are singletons. The chain has TRBV5-6 and TRBJ2-3, with D possibly TRBD2 on 5 matching bases. The specimen sequenced was peripheral blood. The receptor comes from a woman in her twenties or thirties with acute or convalescent COVID-19. The CDR3 DNA sequence: TGTGCCAGCAGCTTTCGGGAATCAAGCGATACGCAGTATTTT. This encodes CASSFRESSDTQYF.